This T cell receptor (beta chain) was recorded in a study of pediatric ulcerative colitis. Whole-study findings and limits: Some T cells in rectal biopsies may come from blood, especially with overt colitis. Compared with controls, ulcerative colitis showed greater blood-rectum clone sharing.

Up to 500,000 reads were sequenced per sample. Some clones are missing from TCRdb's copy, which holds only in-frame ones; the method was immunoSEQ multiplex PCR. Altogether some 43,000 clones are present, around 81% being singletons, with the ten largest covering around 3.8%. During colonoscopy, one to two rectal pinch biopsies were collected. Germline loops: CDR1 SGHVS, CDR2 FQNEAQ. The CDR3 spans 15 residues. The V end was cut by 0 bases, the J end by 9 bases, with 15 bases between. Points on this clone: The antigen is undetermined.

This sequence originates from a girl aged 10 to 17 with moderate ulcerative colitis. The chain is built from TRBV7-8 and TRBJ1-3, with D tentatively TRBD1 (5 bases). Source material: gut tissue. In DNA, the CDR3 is TGTGCCAGCAGCTTAGCTGGGGGATCTGGTGGCACCATATATTTT. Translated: CASSLAGGSGGTIYF.